Listed below are T cell receptor beta chains from one sample, sequenced in a study of T-cell memory formation after mild COVID-19. MiXCR, run by TCRdb on the 5' RACE reads, gives a single entry per CDR3 protein. Of 300,000 to 400,000 distinct CDR3 sequences detected, approximately 27% appear once; the ten largest clones hold approximately 13%. Sequencing was done on a sample of PBMCs or a T cell subset sorted from them (not recorded which). These receptors came from an adult woman who had mild COVID-19 (a few samples of this study predate the infection). Cell type and time point are not known. CDR3s include the opening cysteine and the closing phenylalanine or tryptophan. The order of the fields is J gene, V gene, clone size, D gene, CDR3 protein, CDR3 DNA. The D gene is left open where the match is weak. For some rows the clone size is stated as once, few or many, or as a class when expanded; others skip it.

J gene: TRBJ2-1
V gene: TRBV5-1
clone size: few
D gene: .
CDR3 protein: CASTAGTGKYNEQFF
CDR3 DNA: TGCGCCAGCACGGCCGGGACTGGTAAATACAATGAGCAGTTCTTC

J gene: TRBJ2-7
V gene: TRBV20-1
clone size: few
D gene: TRBD1
CDR3 protein: CSANPGQPFEQYF
CDR3 DNA: TGCAGTGCTAACCCGGGACAGCCATTCGAGCAGTACTTC

J gene: TRBJ1-1
V gene: TRBV12-3/TRBV12-4
clone size: .
D gene: TRBD1
CDR3 protein: CASRPGTGNTEAFF
CDR3 DNA: TGTGCCAGCAGGCCCGGGACAGGGAACACTGAAGCTTTCTTT

J gene: TRBJ1-3
V gene: TRBV20-1
clone size: once
D gene: .
CDR3 protein: CSASLNRGGETPYIF
CDR3 DNA: .

J gene: TRBJ2-4
V gene: TRBV6-5
clone size: few
D gene: .
CDR3 protein: CASSSPGQLAKNIQYF
CDR3 DNA: TGTGCCAGCAGTTCCCCCGGGCAACTAGCCAAAAACATTCAGTACTTC

J gene: TRBJ2-3
V gene: TRBV20-1
clone size: many
D gene: .
CDR3 protein: CSASQFASGTDTQYF
CDR3 DNA: TGCAGTGCCAGTCAGTTCGCCTCGGGCACAGATACGCAGTATTTT

J gene: TRBJ2-1
V gene: TRBV20-1
clone size: few
D gene: .
CDR3 protein: CSATDWRKDEQFF
CDR3 DNA: TGCAGTGCTACAGACTGGCGAAAAGATGAGCAGTTCTTC

J gene: TRBJ1-1
V gene: TRBV7-9
clone size: .
D gene: .
CDR3 protein: CASSFGRAFF
CDR3 DNA: TGTGCCAGCAGCTTCGGGCGAGCTTTCTTT

J gene: TRBJ1-6
V gene: TRBV28
clone size: once
D gene: TRBD1
CDR3 protein: CASSFQGGNSPLHF
CDR3 DNA: TGTGCCAGCAGTTTTCAGGGGGGGAATTCACCCCTCCACTTT

J gene: TRBJ1-4
V gene: TRBV2
clone size: few
D gene: .
CDR3 protein: CASSATEVMEKLFF
CDR3 DNA: TGTGCCAGCAGTGCCACCGAGGTTATGGAAAAACTGTTTTTT

J gene: TRBJ2-7
V gene: TRBV12-3/TRBV12-4
clone size: few
D gene: TRBD2
CDR3 protein: CASSPPRGRKLAGLSSYEQYF
CDR3 DNA: TGTGCCAGCAGTCCACCCCGGGGCCGCAAACTAGCGGGGCTTAGCTCCTACGAGCAGTACTTC

J gene: TRBJ1-2
V gene: TRBV4-2
clone size: .
D gene: .
CDR3 protein: CASSQVPTGLFLFHGYTF
CDR3 DNA: TGTGCCAGCAGCCAAGTCCCAACCGGCCTCTTTTTATTCCATGGCTACACCTTC

J gene: TRBJ1-6
V gene: TRBV11-2
clone size: few
D gene: .
CDR3 protein: CASSYRDLGSPLHF
CDR3 DNA: TGTGCCAGCAGCTATCGGGACCTCGGGTCACCCCTCCACTTT

J gene: TRBJ2-7
V gene: TRBV2
clone size: few
D gene: TRBD2
CDR3 protein: CASSERGLAGLYF
CDR3 DNA: TGTGCCAGCAGTGAGCGAGGACTAGCGGGTTTGTACTTC

J gene: TRBJ2-7
V gene: TRBV7-9
clone size: .
D gene: TRBD1
CDR3 protein: CASSPPRVGTGGREQYF
CDR3 DNA: TGTGCCAGCAGCCCCCCTCGGGTGGGGACAGGGGGCCGCGAGCAGTACTTC

J gene: TRBJ2-1
V gene: TRBV4-1
clone size: few
D gene: TRBD2
CDR3 protein: CASSAERLAPDNEQFF
CDR3 DNA: TGCGCCAGCAGCGCCGAGAGACTAGCGCCTGACAATGAGCAGTTCTTC